Below, 31 T cell receptor delta chains from the same sample are listed, as sequenced in a study of γδ T cells in repeated Plasmodium falciparum infection. Flow sorting of PBMC yielded separate Vgamma9/Vdelta2+ and Vdelta2-negative gammadelta T cell populations for bulk repertoire analysis. TCRdb repeated clone calling on the multiplex PCR reads with CATT. The table has around 86,000 delta-chain clones, about 1.5% seen once. Sequences were obtained from gamma-delta T cells from blood. The receptors were gathered from a pool of human donors (malaria-infected and uninfected, not separated).

This clone was observed at least ten times. The chain carries TRDV1 and TRDJ1; D uncertain. Here the J gene was assigned by germline matching of the DNA, as TCRdb has none. In germline, CDR1 is TSWWSYY, CDR2 QGS. The CDR3 contains 21 residues. V lost 1 base, J lost 0 bases, and 27 bases lay in between. CDR3 sequence reads: CALGEPGRSLIIPPYTDKLIF. Here the CDR3 DNA reads TGTGCTCTTGGGGAACCGGGACGTTCCCTGATCATCCCTCCGTACACCGATAAACTCATCTTT.

There are a few counts of this clone. A far larger clone is a single base away, which makes a read error likely. V gene TRDV1 combines with J gene TRDJ1, with D perhaps matching TRDD2 (5 bases). TCRdb supplies no J gene; here it was assigned by aligning the nucleotide sequence to germline. V lost 6 bases and J 0 bases, leaving 26 bases between the germline ends. The germline V gene has CDR1 TSWWSYY and CDR2 QGS. This CDR3 comprises 19 residues. The CDR3 nucleotides are TGTGCTCTTGGTACCTCTATCCCTACAGTGTGGGAGTACACCGATAAACTCATCTTT. Translation gives CALGTSIPTVWEYTDKLIF.

This clone occurred a few times. This is likely an artifact of a read error, given a far larger clone one base away. Other DNA sequences within the sample encode an identical CDR3. The chain employs TRDV1 and TRDJ1; D gene uncertain. The CDR3 has 13 residues. The germline CDR1 and CDR2 sequences are TSWWSYY and QGS. Trimming left V 3 bases short and J 2 bases short, with 7 bases between. The DNA of the CDR3 is TGTGCTCTTGGGGATTCCACTACCGATAAACTCATCTTT. Protein sequence: CALGDSTTDKLIF.

This clone has just a few counts. TCRdb's listed protein matches a much larger clone and diverges from this DNA's translation at residue 16, likely through a read error; the protein shown comes from the DNA. The CDR3 DNA follows: TGTGCCTGTGACACCGGACTGGGGGATACCCTAGCGGGCACCGATGAACTCATCTTT. This encodes CACDTGLGDTLAGTDELIF. The chain combines TRDV2 with TRDJ1; 12 bases line up with TRDD3. Germline lookup yields CDR1 GEAIGNYY and CDR2 EKD. The length of the CDR3 is 19 residues.

This clone has a handful of counts. This probably arose from a read error, given a far larger clone one base away. Within the sample, other DNA sequences also encode this same CDR3. CDR3 bases: TGTGCTCTTGGGGAGGGCTCCGTTTCCCTACTTCAGGTACTGGGGGATACCGATAAACTCATCTTT. The encoded protein is CALGEGSVSLLQVLGDTDKLIF. This chain connects TRDV1 to TRDJ1; 10 bases are a match to TRDD3. The J gene, left out of TCRdb, was set here by checking the DNA against germline. The CDR3 is 22 amino acids. CDR1 is TSWWSYY, CDR2 QGS, per germline. Trimming cost V 3 bases and J 2 bases; bases outside gene matches: 24.

Note on this clone: The TCRdb record carries a much larger clone's protein, which differs from this DNA's translation at residue 12; a read error is the likely cause, and the protein listed here is the DNA translation. The chain couples TRDV1 to TRDJ1; 9 positions agree with TRDD3. Germline CDR1 and CDR2: TSWWSYY and QGS. The CDR3 extends over 16 amino acids. Trimming cost V 2 bases and J 10 bases; bases outside gene matches: 14. DNA of the CDR3: TGTGCTCTTGGGGAATTGGCCTTGCTGGGGGATGCAGGACTCATCTTT. It encodes CALGELALLGDAGLIF.

This clone was detected ten times or more. V is TRDV1 and J is TRDJ1, with D hard to call. Trimming stripped 1 base from V and 0 bases from J, with 15 bases between. The CDR3 has 17 amino acids. Germline V gives CDR1 TSWWSYY, CDR2 QGS. Here the CDR3 reads CALGERGLFGDTDKLIF. CDR3 bases: TGTGCTCTTGGGGAACGGGGCCTATTTGGAGACACCGATAAACTCATCTTT.

This clone was picked up a small number of times. This likely came from a read error, as a far larger clone is one base away. The sample contains more than one DNA sequence encoding this CDR3. The CDR3 loop reads CALGERDFLLGDTSDKLIF. The CDR3 DNA is TGTGCTCTTGGGGAACGAGACTTCCTACTGGGGGATACTTCCGACAAACTCATCTTT. V gene TRDV1 combines with J gene TRDJ1; 12 bases are shared with TRDD3. TCRdb gives no J gene; it was assigned here by matching the DNA to germline. CDR1 and CDR2 from the germline V gene are TSWWSYY and QGS. This CDR3 is built from 19 residues.

This clone has just a few counts. A far larger clone is one nucleotide away, so this likely arose from a read error. Other DNA sequences in the sample encode the same CDR3. No J gene was called, and the V gene is TRDV1; TRDD3 was called by the table and not checked on the DNA. The CDR3 covers 19 residues. CDR1 and CDR2 from the germline V gene are TSWWSYY and QGS. CDR3 amino acids: CALGELTSFRGIYADKLIF. The CDR3 DNA reads TGTGCTCTTGGGGAGCTGACTTCCTTCAGGGGGATATACGCCGATAAACTCATCTTC.

This clone was observed a handful of times. A read error likely explains why the TCRdb protein, taken from a much larger clone, differs from this DNA's translation at residue 12; the protein shown is translated from the DNA. J is TRDJ3 and V is TRDV1; TRDD3 matches at 11 bases. Germline trimming cut 2 bases from V and 6 bases from J; bases unmatched to any gene: 9. The CDR3 spans 19 residues. Germline V gene data show CDR1 as TSWWSYY and CDR2 as QGS. As DNA, the CDR3 is TGTGCTCTTGGGGAAAAGTTACTGGGGGATATATTGGACACCCGACAGATGTTTTTC. Encoded protein: CALGEKLLGDILDTRQMFF.

The table lists this clone with a few counts. This is likely an artifact of a read error, given a far larger clone one base away. Other DNA sequences in this sample translate to the same CDR3. The V gene is TRDV1, the J gene TRDJ2; 7 nucleotides line up with TRDD2. From germline, CDR1 is TSWWSYY and CDR2 QGS. This CDR3 region has 23 residues. This CDR3 reads CALGALTFLGGLRGLALTAQLFF. The CDR3, as DNA: TGTGCTCTTGGGGCCCTAACCTTCCTCGGAGGCCTTAGGGGGTTAGCTTTGACAGCACAGCTCTTCTTT.

With regard to this clone: The protein that TCRdb holds for this DNA derives from a much larger clone and differs from the translated DNA at residue 8, which likely indicates a read error; the protein shown here is translated from the DNA. This chain uses TRDV1 with TRDJ1; TRDD3 might be the D (5 bases). V was trimmed by 0 bases and J by 0 bases, leaving 20 bases between them. This CDR3 comprises 19 residues. The V gene's germline CDR1 is TSWWSYY and CDR2 QGS. The CDR3 region is CALGELPNRGNTYTDKLIF. For the CDR3, the DNA is TGTGCTCTTGGGGAACTGCCCAATCGTGGGAATACGTACACCGATAAACTCATCTTT.

This clone was counted at least ten times. The chain employs TRDV1 and TRDJ1; 13 bases map to TRDD3. TCRdb records no J gene; here it was assigned by comparing the DNA to germline. V lost 1 base to trimming and J lost 9 bases; unmatched junction nucleotides: 23. The V gene's germline CDR1 is TSWWSYY and CDR2 QGS. The length of the CDR3 is 21 residues. CDR3 sequence reads: CALGEHATNSWYWGIRIQLIF. The DNA of the CDR3 is TGTGCTCTTGGGGAACACGCGACTAATTCCTGGTACTGGGGGATACGCATCCAACTCATCTTT.

This clone has only a few counts. A far larger clone is off by one base, so a read error is likely. The sample contains more than one DNA sequence encoding this CDR3. The chain recombines TRDV1 with TRDJ1; 10 positions agree with TRDD3. TCRdb is silent on the J gene; assignment here came from matching the DNA to germline. CDR3 length equals 23 residues. The germline gives CDR1 TSWWSYY, CDR2 QGS. The trim removed 5 bases at V and 0 bases at J, leaving 27 bases unmatched. The CDR3 protein is CALGFPRDFLHWGIHPYTDKLIF. CDR3 DNA: TGTGCTCTTGGGTTTCCACGGGACTTCCTACACTGGGGGATTCACCCGTACACCGATAAACTCATCTTT.

This clone was seen only a few times. With only one base between it and a far larger clone, this is likely a read error. Different DNA sequences within this sample yield the same CDR3. CDR3 residues: CACDILGEEADKLIF. The CDR3 nucleotides read TGTGCCTGTGACATCCTGGGGGAGGAAGCTGATAAACTCATCTTT. This chain uses TRDV2 with TRDJ1, with 8 bases that match TRDD3. No J segment appears in TCRdb, so it was assigned here by matching the sequence to germline. The CDR3 consists of 15 residues. CDR1 is GEAIGNYY and CDR2 is EKD in the germline V gene. Losses at the gene ends were 2 bases for V and 5 bases for J; bases not matched to a gene: 9.

This clone was seen more than once but under ten times. This likely stems from a read error, as it lies one base from a far larger clone. The sample carries other DNA sequences with the same CDR3. The chain combines TRDV2 with TRDJ3; 7 nucleotides align to TRDD3. Germline loops: CDR1 GEAIGNYY, CDR2 EKD. This CDR3 is 18 amino acids long. The CDR3 DNA reads as TGTGCCTGTGACACCGGGTGGGGGAGCTCCTGGGACACTCGACAGATGTTTTTC. It translates to CACDTGWGSSWDTRQMFF.

About this clone itself: This likely traces to a read error, being one base from a far larger clone. Other DNA sequences in the sample encode the same CDR3. J is TRDJ1 and V is TRDV2, with 12 bases fitting TRDD3. The J gene, missing from TCRdb, was assigned here through DNA to germline matching. The germline CDR1 and CDR2 sequences are GEAIGNYY and EKD. The CDR3 has 22 residues. The CDR3: CACDTVIPGGSPVLGDTHKLIF. The CDR3 DNA sequence: TGCGCCTGTGACACCGTTATCCCCGGGGGTTCTCCAGTACTGGGGGATACCCATAAACTCATCTTT.

Comments on this clone: The protein given by TCRdb reflects a much larger clone and differs at residue 18 from this DNA's translation, likely from a read error; the protein shown is the DNA's translation. CDR3 sequence reads: CACDTLTGGPSSWDTRQTFF. The CDR3 DNA follows: TGTGCCTGTGACACTCTTACTGGGGGACCTAGCTCCTGGGACACCCGACAGACGTTTTTC. The V gene is TRDV2, but the J gene lacks a call; the table names TRDD3, a call not compared with the DNA. Germline V gives CDR1 GEAIGNYY, CDR2 EKD. The CDR3 contains 20 residues.

This clone showed up many times. At the DNA level, this CDR3 is encoded by other sequences in the same sample as well. The chain employs TRDV2 and TRDJ3, with 8 bases identical to TRDD3. TCRdb records no J gene; here it was assigned by comparing the DNA to germline. Germline assignment: CDR1 GEAIGNYY and CDR2 EKD. This CDR3 is built from 26 residues. V gave up 3 bases and J gave up 0 bases; unmatched junction bases: 30. CDR3 region: CACDRQLTPSGLGDNVSSWDTRQMFF. The CDR3 region has the DNA TGTGCCTGTGACCGCCAGCTCACGCCTTCGGGGCTGGGGGACAATGTGAGCTCCTGGGACACCCGACAGATGTTTTTC.

This clone was observed a handful of times. The TCRdb protein, from a much larger clone, departs from this DNA's translation at residue 16, likely by read error; the protein shown derives from the DNA. The V and J genes are TRDV1 and TRDJ1, with D perhaps matching TRDD2 or TRDD3 (7 bases each). The J gene, missing from TCRdb, was assigned here through DNA to germline matching. There are 25 residues in the CDR3. V was trimmed by 0 bases and J by 0 bases, leaving 38 bases between them. The germline gives CDR1 TSWWSYY, CDR2 QGS. CDR3 protein: CALGELHIEGLPHTGVLDYTDKLIF. In DNA, the CDR3 is TGTGCTCTTGGGGAACTACACATAGAAGGCCTTCCTCATACTGGGGTCCTTGACTACACCGATAAACTCATCTTT.

This clone occurred a few times. One base separates it from a far larger clone, so it is likely a read error. The sample carries other DNA sequences with the same CDR3. No J gene was assigned, while the V gene was called as TRDV1; TRDD3, the table's D call, was not compared with the DNA. The CDR3 extends over 21 amino acids. CDR1 is TSWWSYY, CDR2 QGS, per germline. The CDR3 DNA sequence: TGTGCTCTTGGGGAACTCAAACCTTGCCGATTGATCCTAAAGTACACCGATAAACTCATTTTT. It translates to CALGELKPCRLILKYTDKLIF.

This clone was seen only a few times. TCRdb lists the protein of a much larger clone for this DNA, which differs at residue 9, so this is likely a read error; the protein given here is translated from the DNA itself. V gene TRDV2 combines with J gene TRDJ1; 9 bases are shared with TRDD3. TCRdb supplies no J gene; here it was assigned by aligning the nucleotide sequence to germline. Per germline, CDR1 GEAIGNYY and CDR2 EKD. There are 14 residues in the CDR3. J lost 10 bases, V lost 1 base, and 9 bases had no gene match. DNA for the CDR3: TGTGCCTGTGACACGTTGGGGGATATCCGGGGACTCATCTTT. This gives the protein CACDTLGDIRGLIF.

In the case of this clone: This is likely an artifact of a read error, given a far larger clone one base away. The same CDR3 is also encoded by other DNA sequences in this sample. The chain has TRDV1 and TRDJ1; 13 positions agree with TRDD3. The J gene comes from matching the DNA to germline here; TCRdb lacks it. V was clipped by 4 bases and J by 3 bases; unmatched bases: 20. The CDR3 consists of 21 residues. The V gene's germline CDR1 is TSWWSYY and CDR2 QGS. The CDR3 loop is CALGGPFPPSTGGYAPDKLIF. DNA of the CDR3: TGTGCTCTTGGGGGCCCGTTCCCTCCCAGTACTGGGGGATACGCTCCCGATAAACTCATCTTT.

Concerning this clone itself: The amino acid sequence in TCRdb belongs to a much larger clone and departs from this DNA's translation at residue 4, likely a sequencing read error; the sequence shown is translated from the DNA. The chain employs TRDV1 and TRDJ1, with 8 bases aligning to TRDD3. V was pared by 7 bases and J by 0 bases, with 28 bases of the junction left unmatched. The CDR3 covers 22 residues. Germline loops: CDR1 TSWWSYY, CDR2 QGS. The CDR3 sequence: CALEAPSTVRLGAKSYTDKLIF. The DNA for the CDR3 is TGTGCTCTTGAGGCCCCTTCCACCGTAAGACTGGGGGCTAAATCCTACACCGATAAACTCATCTTT.

This clone was detected only a few times. TCRdb shows a much larger clone's protein in place of this DNA's translation, and the two differ at residue 4, likely through a read error; the protein shown is translated from the DNA. The chain employs TRDV2 and TRDJ2, with D tentatively TRDD3 (6 bases). The J gene, not given by TCRdb, was assigned here from a germline match of the nucleotide sequence. Per germline, CDR1 GEAIGNYY and CDR2 EKD. The length of the CDR3 is 19 residues. The CDR3 region is CACGTRFWGLPALTAQLFF. As DNA, the CDR3 is TGTGCCTGTGGCACCAGATTTTGGGGGCTACCCGCTTTGACAGCACAACTCTTCTTT.

Of note for this clone: A far larger clone is off by one base, so a read error is likely. This CDR3 is also generated by other DNA sequences in the sample. No J gene was assigned, while the V gene was called as TRDV2; TRDD3 is the table's D call and was not checked against the DNA. The CDR3 covers 17 residues. Germline CDR1 is GEAIGNYY and CDR2 is EKD. In DNA form, the CDR3 reads TGTGCCTGTGACCCAGTGGGGGCCCCGGGGGACACCGATAAACTCATCTTC. Residues: CACDPVGAPGDTDKLIF.

In regard to this clone: One base separates it from a far larger clone, so it is likely a read error. Within the sample, other DNA sequences also encode this same CDR3. CDR3 in amino acids: CALGEPFPPYTDKLIF. The CDR3 coding sequence is TGTGCTCTCGGAGAGCCTTTTCCTCCTTACACCGATAAACTCATCTTT. V and J are TRDV1 and TRDJ1; a weak D match, TRDD2 (5 bases). TCRdb offers no J gene call, so here the DNA was matched to germline to obtain one. The CDR3 spans 16 residues. In germline, CDR1 is TSWWSYY, CDR2 QGS. V was pared by 9 bases and J by 0 bases, with 20 bases between.

Note on this clone: A read error likely explains why the TCRdb protein, taken from a much larger clone, differs from this DNA's translation at residue 4; the protein shown is translated from the DNA. The chain couples TRDV1 to TRDJ1, with D perhaps TRDD2 (5 bases). Per germline, CDR1 TSWWSYY and CDR2 QGS. The CDR3 is 14 amino acids. CDR3 nucleotides: TGTGCTCTTGAGGAACCAGTTCCTCGCGATAAACTCATCTTT. Its translation: CALEEPVPRDKLIF.

As concerns this clone: TCRdb's protein for this DNA is that of a much larger clone and differs from the translation at residue 8, likely a read error; the protein shown is the DNA translation. V usage is TRDV1 and J usage is TRDJ1; no firm D call. The germline V gene encodes CDR1 TSWWSYY and CDR2 QGS. Trimming took off 0 bases at V and 5 bases at J, with 25 bases between the two ends. This CDR3 spans 19 amino acids. Here the CDR3 DNA reads TGTGCTCTTGGGGAACTAGGCTCTCTACGAACCCCTGGTATGGATAAACTCATCTTT. Translation: CALGELGSLRTPGMDKLIF.

Only a few counts were recorded for this clone. The protein TCRdb gives is from a much larger clone and does not agree with this DNA's translation at residue 14, likely a read error; the protein shown here comes from the DNA. In DNA, the CDR3 is TGTGCTCTTGGGAACGTCAAACTGGGGAGATCGTTGTGTCCCTACACCGATAAACTCATCTTT. This gives the protein CALGNVKLGRSLCPYTDKLIF. The rearrangement joins TRDV1 to TRDJ1, with TRDD3 matching 7 bases. TCRdb records no J gene; here it was assigned by comparing the DNA to germline. After removal of 5 bases from V and 0 bases from J, the junction contained 24 bases not matched to a gene. The CDR3 has 21 amino acids. CDR1 is TSWWSYY, CDR2 QGS, per germline.

This clone turned up a few times. A far larger clone is off by one base, so a read error is likely. This CDR3 is also generated by other DNA sequences in the sample. V usage is TRDV2 and J usage is TRDJ1; TRDD3 aligns across 8 bases. This CDR3 region has 16 residues. CDR1 and CDR2 from the germline V gene are GEAIGNYY and EKD. The V gene end was trimmed by 3 bases and the J gene end by 0 bases; junction bases not matched to a gene: 8. CDR3 in amino acids: CACDPLLGDDTDKLIF. The CDR3, as DNA: TGTGCCTGTGACCCTTTGCTGGGGGACGACACCGATAAACTCATCTTT.